A selection of T cell receptor beta chains follows, all from one sample in a study of cytomegalovirus exposure and HLA in healthy donors. Clones were sequenced by immunoSEQ multiplex PCR, and TCRdb holds only the in-frame ones, with some missing. The table includes 170,000 or so clones, 77% detected once. Sequenced: PBMCs. The receptors shown here come from a woman aged 30 to 39 in good health and CMV-seropositive. The CDR3 runs from the conserved cysteine through the conserved F or W. Clone size appears in some rows only: once, few, many, or a class for an expanded clone.

V: TRBV11-2; size: once; J: TRBJ2-2; CDR3: CASSLSLQGGTGELFF
V: TRBV30; size: few; J: TRBJ2-7; CDR3: CAWSVGGPYEQYF
V: TRBV7-3; size: .; J: TRBJ2-3; CDR3: CASSLTTSRADTQYF
V: TRBV6-1; size: once; J: TRBJ2-2; CDR3: CASSGGYTGELFF
V: TRBV4-1; size: .; J: TRBJ2-7; CDR3: CASSQALPAGVRYEQYF
V: TRBV5-4; size: .; J: TRBJ2-5; CDR3: CASSWDLAETQYF
V: TRBV28; size: .; J: TRBJ1-4; CDR3: CASSLLRVRQGLNEKLFF
V: TRBV5-6; size: few; J: TRBJ2-5; CDR3: CASSLHRTVSRETQYF
V: TRBV7-2; size: .; J: TRBJ2-5; CDR3: CASSGRGRGNF
V: TRBV4-1; size: .; J: TRBJ2-2; CDR3: CASSQATGELFF
V: TRBV19; size: .; J: TRBJ1-1; CDR3: CASSIGGLKAFF
V: TRBV6-4; size: .; J: TRBJ2-1; CDR3: CASSSGSANEQFF
V: TRBV7-8; size: .; J: TRBJ2-7; CDR3: CASSLDGGVEQYF
V: TRBV28; size: .; J: TRBJ2-1; CDR3: CASRGAGGDSNEQFF
V: TRBV27; size: .; J: TRBJ2-7; CDR3: CASSSRDVGDYEQYF
V: TRBV7-3; size: .; J: TRBJ2-2; CDR3: CASRSGTEVNTGELFF
V: TRBV4-3; size: .; J: TRBJ2-2; CDR3: CASSHGTGTDTGELFF
V: TRBV7-9; size: .; J: TRBJ1-2; CDR3: CASSLLSTGGYTF
V: TRBV6-1; size: few; J: TRBJ1-4; CDR3: CASSEDVGRGNEKLFF
V: TRBV5-1; size: .; J: TRBJ2-5; CDR3: CASSLAASGSETQYF
V: TRBV7-9; size: .; J: TRBJ1-2; CDR3: CASSLGGRGANYGYTF
V: TRBV6-6; size: .; J: TRBJ2-5; CDR3: CASSPPQETQYF
V: TRBV27; size: .; J: TRBJ2-1; CDR3: CASSFGLAGRNEQFF
V: TRBV27; size: .; J: TRBJ1-2; CDR3: CASSAEQGRYYGYTF
V: TRBV7-9; size: .; J: TRBJ2-1; CDR3: CASSLPEGRVLYNEQFF
V: TRBV2; size: few; J: TRBJ1-2; CDR3: CASSRDRDRGYTF
V: TRBV30; size: .; J: TRBJ2-1; CDR3: CAWSEGSSGNDNEQFF
V: TRBV5-4; size: .; J: TRBJ2-3; CDR3: CASSFAGVDTQYF
V: TRBV7-9; size: .; J: TRBJ1-1; CDR3: CASSQGQLNTEAFF
V: TRBV27; size: .; J: TRBJ2-5; CDR3: CASSPSVIQETQYF
V: TRBV6-6; size: few; J: TRBJ1-1; CDR3: CASSLPLATEAFF
V: TRBV5-1; size: .; J: TRBJ2-1; CDR3: CASSWGTGGANYEQFF
V: TRBV19; size: .; J: TRBJ1-2; CDR3: CASRQGPGIYGYTF
V: TRBV15; size: .; J: TRBJ2-1; CDR3: CATSRGSSGSPGFF
V: TRBV30; size: once; J: TRBJ2-7; CDR3: CAWSSSAGGFLSYEQYF
V: TRBV11-2; size: .; J: TRBJ2-4; CDR3: CASSLEPGELFGDIQYF
V: TRBV5-1; size: .; J: TRBJ2-5; CDR3: CASSQGQAAETQYF
V: TRBV30; size: .; J: TRBJ1-2; CDR3: CAWSGDKYGYTF
V: TRBV11-2; size: few; J: TRBJ2-1; CDR3: CASSPPDSTNEQFF
V: TRBV27; size: .; J: TRBJ2-7; CDR3: CASSFTSGPYEQYF
V: TRBV27; size: .; J: TRBJ2-1; CDR3: CASSPGGAEQFF
V: TRBV5-1; size: .; J: TRBJ2-2; CDR3: CASSLGDRGNTGELFF
V: TRBV28; size: .; J: TRBJ2-2; CDR3: CASSRDRGPGELFF
V: TRBV7-9; size: .; J: TRBJ2-1; CDR3: CASSLAASGGRNEQFF
V: TRBV5-6; size: .; J: TRBJ2-2; CDR3: CASSLVAGGTGELFF
V: TRBV27; size: .; J: TRBJ2-3; CDR3: CASSLYGGLTDTQYF
V: TRBV18; size: few; J: TRBJ1-1; CDR3: CASSPWTDNTEAFF